The 21 T cell receptor beta chains below come from one sample, sequenced in a study of CD8+CD57+ T cells in acquired aplastic anemia. Genomic DNA provided the template from which TCR beta VDJ and CDR3 profiles were obtained. Using its own MiXCR run on the reads, TCRdb lists one record per CDR3 protein. The sample includes 120,000 or so distinct CDR3 sequences, around 46% of them seen just once. Material: sorted CD4+, CD8+, or CD8+CD57+ T cells (not recorded which) from PBMCs. The source is a human donor in good health, serving as a control.

This clonotype was counted between two and nine times. CDR3 amino acids: CSVEPVVHYNEQFF. As DNA, the CDR3 is TGCAGCGTTGAGCCGGTAGTCCACTACAATGAGCAGTTCTTC. J is TRBJ2-1 and V is TRBV29-1, with D unclear. The CDR3 spans 14 residues. CDR1 is SQVTM, CDR2 ANQGSEA, per germline. V dropped 3 bases and J dropped 3 bases, with 12 bases sitting between them.

This clonotype was observed at least ten times. The V call is TRBV20-1, the J call TRBJ2-5, with 9 nucleotides matching TRBD2. Unmatched junction bases numbered 16, after V lost 6 bases and J lost 5 bases. Germline V CDR1 and CDR2: DFQATT, SNEGSKA (reference sequence). The length of the CDR3 is 16 residues. CDR3: CSAPGRGGLREETQYF. As DNA, the CDR3 is TGCAGTGCCCCAGGGCGGGGGGGCCTGAGGGAGGAGACCCAGTACTTC.

This clonotype was observed a few times. This sequence joins TRBV11-3 and TRBJ1-5; D gene ambiguous. V gave up 5 bases and J gave up 2 bases, with 4 bases separating them. The germline V gene has CDR1 SGHNT and CDR2 YENEEA. The CDR3 length is 12 residues. Here the CDR3 DNA reads TGTGCCAGCAGCCGACGCAATCAGCCCCAGCATTTT. Translation: CASSRRNQPQHF.

In this sample, this clonotype turned up a few times. The chain is built from TRBV7-8 and TRBJ1-1; 8 nucleotides agree with TRBD1. The germline V gene has CDR1 SGHVS and CDR2 FQNEAQ. Losses at the gene ends were 5 bases for V and 3 bases for J; bases not matched to a gene: 5. The length of the CDR3 is 14 residues. The CDR3 is CASSEGQEYTEAFF. The DNA of the CDR3 is TGTGCCAGCAGCGAGGGACAGGAGTACACTGAAGCTTTCTTT.

In its sample, this clonotype was seen many times. The V call is TRBV19, the J call TRBJ1-2; tentatively, D is TRBD1 (5 bases). Germline V CDR1 and CDR2: LNHDA, SQIVND (reference sequence). Trimming shortened V by 4 bases and J by 5 bases, and 14 bases separated the two germline ends. The CDR3 contains 14 residues. CDR3 region: CASSKTLAGYGYTF. The CDR3 DNA reads as TGTGCCAGTAGTAAGACGTTGGCAGGGTATGGCTACACCTTC.

This clonotype has a handful of counts. A single base separates this from a much larger clone, so it may be a read error. The missing conserved phenylalanine or tryptophan at the end of this CDR3 makes a read error likely. The J gene is TRBJ2-6, the V gene TRBV11-2, with D perhaps matching TRBD1 (5 bases). Germline CDR1 is SGHAT and CDR2 is FQNNGV. V shed 5 bases and J shed 1 base, with 21 bases lying between them. The CDR3 covers 19 residues. Here the CDR3 DNA reads TGTGCCAGCAGCCCTGCGTCGACAGTTTCTACTTCTGGGGCCAACGTCCTGACTTCC. It codes for CASSPASTVSTSGANVLTS.

There are many counts of this clonotype. This chain links TRBV6-1 with TRBJ1-5, with D perhaps matching TRBD1 (5 bases). The ends were cut back, 7 bases at V and 2 bases at J, with 21 bases in the middle. This CDR3 has 17 amino acids. Germline CDR1 reads MNHNS; CDR2 reads SASEGT. The CDR3 sequence is CASTGRGIGVRNQPQHF. The DNA for the CDR3 is TGTGCCAGCACCGGACGGGGGATTGGCGTCCGCAATCAGCCCCAGCATTTT.

This clonotype was seen ten or more times. V usage is TRBV6-1 and J usage is TRBJ1-5; D perhaps matches TRBD1 (5 bases). Germline V gene sequence: CDR1 MNHNS, CDR2 SASEGT. The V and J ends lost 2 bases and 5 bases respectively, with 10 bases between them. The length of the CDR3 is 14 residues. The CDR3, as DNA: TGTGCCAGCAGTGAACAGGGTAGAGATCAGCCCCAGCATTTT. Its protein product is CASSEQGRDQPQHF.

This clonotype was observed at least ten times. CDR3 sequence: CASSLHPGGYGYTF. CDR3 nucleotide sequence: TGTGCCAGCAGTTTACACCCAGGGGGCTATGGCTACACCTTC. V gene TRBV12-3 or TRBV12-4 combines with J gene TRBJ1-2; the match to TRBD1 covers 7 bases. The CDR3 contains 14 residues. J was trimmed by 4 bases and V by 2 bases; bases with no gene match: 4.

This clonotype came up many times. The V and J genes are TRBV18 and TRBJ1-2; unclear D gene. There are 10 residues in the CDR3. From germline, CDR1 is KGHSH and CDR2 LQKENI. V was shortened by 3 bases and J by 12 bases, with 8 bases between the two germline ends. The CDR3 region has the DNA TGTGCCAGCTCACCGCACCCGCACACCTTC. This encodes CASSPHPHTF.

This clonotype was recorded many times. The chain links TRBV18 to TRBJ1-5; weak D call: TRBD1 (5 bases). The CDR3 length is 13 residues. Germline V gene lookup returns CDR1 KGHSH and CDR2 LQKENI. V was trimmed by 3 bases and J by 4 bases, leaving 7 bases between them. Written as DNA, the CDR3 is TGTGCCAGCTCACCGGGGGAGAATCAGCCCCAGCATTTT. The encoded protein is CASSPGENQPQHF.

This chain joins TRBV29-1 and TRBJ1-2, with D unclear. The CDR3 totals 11 residues. Germline values: CDR1 SQVTM, CDR2 ANQGSEA. Trimming took 4 bases from V and 2 from J, leaving 5 bases between them. DNA for the CDR3: TGCAGCGTTGGGACGAACTATGGCTACACCTTC. This encodes CSVGTNYGYTF. Using reference TRBV29-1 and TRBJ1-2 for the parts outside the CDR3, the full variable domain is SAVISQKPSRDICQRGTSLTIQCQVDSQVTMMFWYRQQPGQSLTLIATANQGSEATYESGFVIDKFPISRPNLTFSTLTVSNMSPEDSSIYLCSVGTNYGYTFGSGTRLTVV.

The sample holds many counts of this clonotype. DNA of the CDR3: TGCGCCAGCAGTAAGGATCCCAACTACGAGCAGTACTTC. It encodes CASSKDPNYEQYF. J is TRBJ2-7 and V is TRBV5-1, with D uncertain. Germline V gives CDR1 SGHRS, CDR2 YFSETQ. Deletions cut 5 bases from V and 3 bases from J, with 12 bases between. This CDR3 comprises 13 residues.

This clonotype was detected many times. The chain joins TRBV18 to TRBJ1-1; the match to TRBD1 covers 8 bases. V gave up 4 bases and J gave up 5 bases; unmatched junction bases: 9. Germline values: CDR1 KGHSH, CDR2 LQKENI. This CDR3 is 15 amino acids long. The CDR3 DNA follows: TGTGCCAGCTCACTCTCTACAGGGGGGGTAACTGAAGCTTTCTTT. This codes for CASSLSTGGVTEAFF.

The CDR3 region has the DNA TGTGCCACCAGCAGGGCCGGCCTTAACTATGGCTACACCTTC. Amino acids: CATSRAGLNYGYTF. The rearrangement joins TRBV15 to TRBJ1-2; D uncertain. CDR1 is LNHNV and CDR2 is YYDKDF in the germline V gene (reference sequence). Trimming removed 3 bases from V and 1 base from J, with 9 bases in between. This CDR3 contains 14 residues.

This rearrangement joins TRBV5-8 to TRBJ2-1; D not certain. Trimming stripped 5 bases from V and 7 bases from J, with 10 bases between. Germline CDR1 SGHTS, CDR2 YDEGEE. There are 12 residues in the CDR3. This CDR3 is CASSLTGNEQFF. In DNA, the CDR3 is TGTGCCAGCAGTTTGACTGGAAATGAGCAGTTCTTC.

This clonotype was detected a few times. This sequence joins TRBV10-3 and TRBJ2-3; D remains ambiguous. This CDR3 comprises 11 residues. CDR1 is ENHRY, CDR2 SYGVKD, per germline. V was clipped by 3 bases and J by 4 bases, with 2 bases between them. The CDR3 protein is CAISEADTQYF. DNA for the CDR3: TGTGCCATCAGTGAAGCAGATACGCAGTATTTT.

With respect to this clonotype: Here the CDR3 omits its conserved ending phenylalanine or tryptophan, so a read error is the likely source. The DNA is omitted, as the CDR3 cannot be located on it reliably, and the CDR3 follows TCRdb's listing. The rearrangement uses TRBV4-1 and TRBJ2-7; TRBD2, as called in the table, went unchecked against the DNA. The CDR3 length equals 9 residues, ends included. The germline gives CDR1 MGHRA, CDR2 YSYEKL. CDR3: CASSLGEAG.

The chain carries TRBV7-3 and TRBJ2-7; 11 bases fit TRBD2. Matching the DNA end better, TRBJ2-1 makes the J call doubtful. There are 17 residues in the CDR3. The germline gives CDR1 SGHTA, CDR2 FQGTGA. CDR3 DNA: TGTGCCAGCAGCTTAACTCTTAGCGGGGGGGAGTACAATGAGCAGTTCTTC. Translating it yields CASSLTLSGGEYNEQFF.

This clonotype was picked up many times. V is TRBV7-3 and J is TRBJ2-1; 12 nucleotides match TRBD2. Germline V gives CDR1 SGHTA, CDR2 FQGTGA. The CDR3 has 17 amino acids. J was trimmed by 4 bases and V by 3 bases; bases with no gene match: 7. The CDR3 loop reads CASSLTPTSGGYNEQFF. Here the CDR3 DNA reads TGTGCCAGCAGCTTGACGCCTACTAGCGGGGGGTACAATGAGCAGTTCTTC.

The sample holds a few counts of this clonotype. V usage is TRBV25-1 and J usage is TRBJ1-1; the D is unclear. Germline CDR1 is MGHDK and CDR2 is SYGVNS. Trimming stripped 4 bases from V and 1 base from J, with 4 bases between. This CDR3 region has 12 residues. DNA of the CDR3: TGTGCCAGCAGTGGACAGAACACTGAAGCTTTCTTT. As protein: CASSGQNTEAFF.